This is a list of T cell receptor beta chains from one sample in a study of blood T cell repertoires in COVID-19. Produced via immunoSEQ multiplex PCR; TCRdb's table is partial and in-frame only. The sample lists approximately 200,000 clones; about 80% were seen once. Sequencing was performed on PBMCs or T cells enriched from blood (not recorded which). The receptors shown here come from a man aged 55 to 69 who had recovered from COVID-19. Both conserved end residues are part of each CDR3. D genes are given only for firm matches. A row's size may be missing; if present it is once, few, many or a size class.

D	size	V	J	DNA	CDR3
.	.	TRBV6-1	TRBJ1-2	TGTGCCAGCAGTGAAGCAGGGGCATTCAACTATGGCTACACCTTC	CASSEAGAFNYGYTF
TRBD1	once	TRBV27	TRBJ2-1	TGTGCCAGCAGTTCAGGACAGGGGTACCATGAGCAGTTCTTC	CASSSGQGYHEQFF
TRBD1	.	TRBV6-5	TRBJ2-3	TGTGCCAGCAGTAAGCGACAGGGTTGGTTGTATTTT	CASSKRQGWLYF
.	.	TRBV24-1	TRBJ2-7	TGTGCCACCAGTGATTCCTCTCTAGGTCGCGAGCAGTACTTC	CATSDSSLGREQYF
TRBD2	.	TRBV19	TRBJ2-3	TGTGCCAGTAGTACCGGACTAGCGGGGGGGCATGGAGATACGCAGTATTTT	CASSTGLAGGHGDTQYF
TRBD1	.	TRBV9	TRBJ2-1	TGTGCCAGCAGCGTAGTGGGACAGGGCAATGAGCAGTTCTTC	CASSVVGQGNEQFF
TRBD1	.	TRBV7-2	TRBJ2-5	TGTGCCAGCAGCTTAGGAGCGAGGGGCAGGGGGCGGGAGACCCAGTACTTC	CASSLGARGRGRETQYF
.	.	TRBV2	TRBJ2-7	TGTGCCAGCAGTGAATTGGTACGGGGAAGGCCCTACGAGCAGTACTTC	CASSELVRGRPYEQYF
TRBD2	.	TRBV7-3	TRBJ2-7	TGTGCCAGCAGCTTAAGGGGGACTATTCCAAACTCCTACGAGCAGTACTTC	CASSLRGTIPNSYEQYF
TRBD2	.	TRBV9	TRBJ2-1	TGTGCCAGCAGCGTAAGGTCCACTAGCGGGGGGGTCGGTGAGCAGTTCTTC	CASSVRSTSGGVGEQFF
.	.	TRBV7-9	TRBJ1-5	TGTGCCAGCAGCTTAGGATCAGGGGCCCACAATCAGCCCCAGCATTTT	CASSLGSGAHNQPQHF
.	.	TRBV6-5	TRBJ1-4	TGTGCCAGCAGTATTCTGGGGGCGGGTAATGAAAAACTGTTTTTT	CASSILGAGNEKLFF
TRBD2	.	TRBV7-8	TRBJ2-1	TGTGCCAGCAGCTCGGGGACTAGCGGGGTCTACAATGAGCAGTTCTTC	CASSSGTSGVYNEQFF
.	.	TRBV5-1	TRBJ1-2	TGCGCCAGCAGCTTGGATCAGTATGGCTACACCTTC	CASSLDQYGYTF
.	.	TRBV6-2/TRBV6-3	TRBJ1-5	TGTGCCAGCAGTTACTCGGGAGGTTGGAGCCAGCCCCAGCATTTT	CASSYSGGWSQPQHF
.	.	TRBV7-9	TRBJ1-2	TGTGCCAGCAGCTTAGGACGGGTCTATGGCTACACCTTC	CASSLGRVYGYTF
TRBD1	.	TRBV5-6	TRBJ1-5	TGTGCCAGCAGCGTCTACAGGGGCAGAGGCAATCAGCCCCAGCATTTT	CASSVYRGRGNQPQHF
.	.	TRBV21-1	TRBJ2-7	TGTGCCAGCAGCCCCCCCGAAGGGGCTAGCGGGGGGAACCTTAGCTCCTACGAGCAGTACTTC	CASSPPEGASGGNLSSYEQYF
TRBD1	.	TRBV9	TRBJ2-2	TGTGCCAGCAGAAAAACAGGGGGCAGGACCGGGGAGCTGTTTTTT	CASRKTGGRTGELFF
TRBD1	.	TRBV6-6	TRBJ1-6	TGTGCCAGCAGATTCGACAGGGGGGAGGTTTCACCCCTCCACTTT	CASRFDRGEVSPLHF
TRBD1	.	TRBV5-1	TRBJ2-2	TGCGCCAGCAGCTTGGAGTTGAGGGGGCGGTCCGGGGAGCTGTTTTTT	CASSLELRGRSGELFF
TRBD1	.	TRBV30	TRBJ1-6	TGTGCCTGGAACCGGGACAGGGGGATCCTCTATTCACCCCTCCACTTT	CAWNRDRGILYSPLHF
.	.	TRBV5-1	TRBJ1-2	TGCGCCAGCAGCCCTACACAGGGAAACAACTATGGCTACACCTTC	CASSPTQGNNYGYTF
.	.	TRBV11-2	TRBJ1-2	TGTGCCAGCAGCCCCCATTTGGACAGTAACTATGGCTACACCTTC	CASSPHLDSNYGYTF
TRBD1	.	TRBV7-2	TRBJ1-5	TGTGCCAGCAGCTTTCGACAGGGGGTTCAGCCCCAGCATTTT	CASSFRQGVQPQHF
.	.	TRBV6-1	TRBJ1-5	TGTGCCAGCAGTGAGCTCGATACAGGCTATAGCAATCAGCCCCAGCATTTT	CASSELDTGYSNQPQHF
.	.	TRBV3-1/TRBV3-2	TRBJ2-2	TGTGCCAGCAGCCAAGGGCAGAACACCGGGGAGCTGTTTTTT	CASSQGQNTGELFF
TRBD2	.	TRBV7-2	TRBJ2-7	TGTGCCAGCAGCAGACTAGCGGGTAGCTCCTACGAGCAGTACTTC	CASSRLAGSSYEQYF
TRBD1	.	TRBV3-1/TRBV3-2	TRBJ1-1	TGTGCCAGCAGCACTCGACAGGGGTTGACTGAAGCTTTCTTT	CASSTRQGLTEAFF
.	once	TRBV7-2	TRBJ1-1	TGTGCCAGCAACGACGACACGGGGGGTGAAGCTTTCTTT	CASNDDTGGEAFF
TRBD1	.	TRBV6-1	TRBJ1-5	TGTGCCAGCAGTGAAGCCCCCGGGACAGGGAATCAGCCCCAGCATTTT	CASSEAPGTGNQPQHF
TRBD1	.	TRBV10-3	TRBJ1-3	TGTGCCATCAGTGAGTCGTGGACAGGCGGAAACACCATATATTTT	CAISESWTGGNTIYF
TRBD2	.	TRBV30	TRBJ2-1	TGTGCCTGGCAAGCGGGGAGCGCTAAGAATGAGCAGTTCTTC	CAWQAGSAKNEQFF
.	.	TRBV5-1	TRBJ1-2	TGCGCCAGCAGCGCTGACAGGTTGGATGGCTACACCTTC	CASSADRLDGYTF
TRBD1	.	TRBV19	TRBJ1-1	TGTGCCAGTAGTATGGGGTACCGGGACAGGGACATGAACACTGAAGCTTTCTTT	CASSMGYRDRDMNTEAFF
.	once	TRBV15	TRBJ1-4	TGTGCCACCAGCGGCTTCGGTGGAGGGAAAAAGAAAAAACTGTTTTTT	CATSGFGGGKKKKLFF
TRBD1	once	TRBV15	TRBJ2-3	TGTGCCACCAGCAGAGGGCAGGGGGTCTCAGATACGCAGTATTTT	CATSRGQGVSDTQYF
TRBD1	.	TRBV2	TRBJ1-5	TGTGCCAGCAGTGTCCCCTCAGGGGGCATAATTCAGCCCCAGCATTTT	CASSVPSGGIIQPQHF
TRBD2	.	TRBV7-6	TRBJ2-7	TGTGCCAGCAGCAGCGGGGGGGGACACCAAACTGAACGTTTCTACGAGCAGTACTTC	CASSSGGGHQTERFYEQYF
TRBD1	.	TRBV7-2	TRBJ2-7	TGTGCCAGCAGCTTACGGGGACAGGGTCTCGAGCAGTACTTC	CASSLRGQGLEQYF
.	once	TRBV5-5	TRBJ1-2	TGTGCCAGCAGCTTGGGTGGTCCAGCGAGGTATGGCTACACCTTC	CASSLGGPARYGYTF
TRBD1	.	TRBV10-1	TRBJ2-1	TGCGCCAGCAGTGACACAGGGGACAATGAGCAGTTCTTC	CASSDTGDNEQFF
.	.	TRBV30	TRBJ2-7	TGTGCCTGCCACGGCGGGTGGAACGAGCAGTACTTC	CACHGGWNEQYF
TRBD2	.	TRBV2	TRBJ2-5	TGTGCCAGCAGTCGAACCGGGACTAGGGAAGAGACCCAGTACTTC	CASSRTGTREETQYF
.	.	TRBV3-1/TRBV3-2	TRBJ2-3	TGTGCCAGCAAATGGGGCGCGATTATTGTCACAGATACGCAGTATTTT	CASKWGAIIVTDTQYF
.	.	TRBV4-3	TRBJ2-2	TGCGCCAGCAGCCCGGGACAACTGAACACCGGGGAGCTGTTTTTT	CASSPGQLNTGELFF
.	.	TRBV24-1	TRBJ2-3	TGTGCCACCAGTGACCCCGCTAGGACAGATACGCAGTATTTT	CATSDPARTDTQYF
TRBD1	.	TRBV29-1	TRBJ1-4	TGCAGCGTTGAAGGACAGGGCAGTGAAAAACTGTTTTTT	CSVEGQGSEKLFF
.	.	TRBV9	TRBJ2-2	TGTGCCAGCTCCAGGGTGGAAGGCGGGGAGCTGTTTTTT	CASSRVEGGELFF
.	few	TRBV11-3	TRBJ1-1	TGTGCCAGCAGCTTCTCCGGGGGCACTGAAGCTTTCTTT	CASSFSGGTEAFF
.	.	TRBV29-1	TRBJ1-3	TGCAGCGTTGAGGAGGGAAACACCATATATTTT	CSVEEGNTIYF
.	.	TRBV4-3	TRBJ2-2	TGCGCCAGCAGCCAAGGGACAGCTCCCACCGGGGAGCTGTTTTTT	CASSQGTAPTGELFF
TRBD2	.	TRBV2	TRBJ2-3	TGTGCCAGCAGTGGGGGTCCGAAGCGGGGGGCTACAGATACGCAGTATTTT	CASSGGPKRGATDTQYF
.	.	TRBV2	TRBJ1-1	TGTGCCAGCAGTTCACACGTTAACACTGAAGCTTTCTTT	CASSSHVNTEAFF
.	.	TRBV7-3	TRBJ1-1	TGTGCCAGCAGCTCGGCGGCAGGGGTCGCTGAAGCTTTCTTT	CASSSAAGVAEAFF
.	.	TRBV4-2	TRBJ1-5	TGTGCCAGCAGCCAAACGGGGGATCAGCCCCAGCATTTT	CASSQTGDQPQHF
.	few	TRBV19	TRBJ2-2	TGTGCCAGTAGTATCGGACTTAAATACGACGACACCGGGGAGCTGTTTTTT	CASSIGLKYDDTGELFF
TRBD2	.	TRBV24-1	TRBJ2-1	TGTGCCACCAGTGATTCGAGCGGGGGTAACCATAATGAGCAGTTCTTC	CATSDSSGGNHNEQFF
.	.	TRBV5-1	TRBJ2-7	TGCGCCAGCAGCTTGTTCCAGGGTCCCTACGAGCAGTACTTC	CASSLFQGPYEQYF
.	.	TRBV11-3	TRBJ2-3	TGTGCCAGCAGCTTAGGATTAGGGGGAGGCACAGATACGCAGTATTTT	CASSLGLGGGTDTQYF